This paragraph reports one T cell receptor beta chain. This CDR3 has 13 residues. Between the trimmed V and J ends, which lost 2 bases and 4 bases, there was a span of 3 bases. Only in-frame clones appear in the TCRdb table, and some are missing; sequencing was by immunoSEQ multiplex PCR. The top ten hold about 4.8% of the sample, which has fewer than 110,000 clones, 80% to 95% seen once. This sample is part of a study of T cell responses to AZD1222 COVID-19 vaccine. V is TRBV12-3 or TRBV12-4 and J is TRBJ1-6; D is uncertain. The TCR originated in an adult in good health. Sequenced material: peripheral blood, taken on day 0 of AZD1222 vaccination. CDR3 sequence (DNA): TGTGCCAGCAGTTTACAGTATAATTCACCCCTCCACTTT. This encodes CASSLQYNSPLHF.